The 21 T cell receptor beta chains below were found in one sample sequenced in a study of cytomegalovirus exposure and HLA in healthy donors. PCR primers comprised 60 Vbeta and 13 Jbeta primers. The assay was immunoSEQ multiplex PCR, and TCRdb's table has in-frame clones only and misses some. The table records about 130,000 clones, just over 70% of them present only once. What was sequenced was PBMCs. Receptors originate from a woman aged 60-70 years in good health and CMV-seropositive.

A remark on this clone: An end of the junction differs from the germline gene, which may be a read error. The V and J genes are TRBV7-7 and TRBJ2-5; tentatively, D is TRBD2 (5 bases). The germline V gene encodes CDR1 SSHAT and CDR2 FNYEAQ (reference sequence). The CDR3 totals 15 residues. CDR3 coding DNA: TGTGCTAGCAGCACCGGGGTAACCCATCAAGTTGGCCAGTACTTC. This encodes CASSTGVTHQVGQYF.

The CDR3: CASSKWGQGGDEAFF. The CDR3 DNA is TGCGCCAGCAGCAAATGGGGACAGGGGGGCGATGAAGCTTTCTTT. V usage is TRBV5-1 and J usage is TRBJ1-1; 11 bases line up with TRBD1. The CDR3 loop spans 15 amino acids. V shed 4 bases and J 7 bases; nucleotides not matched to a gene: 9. Per germline, CDR1 SGHRS and CDR2 YFSETQ.

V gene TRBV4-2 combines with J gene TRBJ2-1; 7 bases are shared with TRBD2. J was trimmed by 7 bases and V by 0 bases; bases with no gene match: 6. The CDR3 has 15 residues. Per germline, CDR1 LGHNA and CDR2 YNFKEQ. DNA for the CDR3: TGTGCCAGCAGCCAAGAGTCCCTAGCGGCGAATGAGCAGTTCTTC. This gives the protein CASSQESLAANEQFF.

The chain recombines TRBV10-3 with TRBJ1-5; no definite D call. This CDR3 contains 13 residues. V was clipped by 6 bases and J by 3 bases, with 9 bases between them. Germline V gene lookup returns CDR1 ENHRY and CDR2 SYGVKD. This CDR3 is CAIRDSLNQPQHF. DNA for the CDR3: TGTGCCATCAGGGACTCCCTCAATCAGCCCCAGCATTTT.

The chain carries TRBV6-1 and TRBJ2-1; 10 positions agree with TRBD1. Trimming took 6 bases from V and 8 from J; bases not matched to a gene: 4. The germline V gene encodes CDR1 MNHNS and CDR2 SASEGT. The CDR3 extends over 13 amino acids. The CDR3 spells CASRRTGGYEQFF. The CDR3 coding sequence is TGTGCCAGCAGGAGGACAGGGGGATATGAGCAGTTCTTC.

The CDR3 region has the DNA TGTGCCAGCTCCCAAGACAGGGACGCTGAAGCTTTCTTT. Translated: CASSQDRDAEAFF. The V call is TRBV18, the J call TRBJ1-1; 7 bases are shared with TRBD1. Germline V CDR1 and CDR2: KGHSH, LQKENI. Germline trimming cut 6 bases from V and 6 bases from J; bases unmatched to any gene: 7. This CDR3 has 13 amino acids.

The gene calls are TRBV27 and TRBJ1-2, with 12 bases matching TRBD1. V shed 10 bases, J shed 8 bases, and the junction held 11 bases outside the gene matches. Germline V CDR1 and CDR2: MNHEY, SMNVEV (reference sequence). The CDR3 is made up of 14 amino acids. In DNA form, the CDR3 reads TGTGCCATCGCACCGGGACAGGGGGCGTGGGGCTACACCTTC. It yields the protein CAIAPGQGAWGYTF.

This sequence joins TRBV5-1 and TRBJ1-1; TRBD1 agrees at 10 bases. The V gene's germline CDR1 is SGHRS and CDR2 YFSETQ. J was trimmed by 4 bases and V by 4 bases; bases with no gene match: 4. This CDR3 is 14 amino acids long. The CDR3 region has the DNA TGCGCCAGCAGCCCCGGGGACAGGGGCACTGAAGCTTTCTTT. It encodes CASSPGDRGTEAFF.

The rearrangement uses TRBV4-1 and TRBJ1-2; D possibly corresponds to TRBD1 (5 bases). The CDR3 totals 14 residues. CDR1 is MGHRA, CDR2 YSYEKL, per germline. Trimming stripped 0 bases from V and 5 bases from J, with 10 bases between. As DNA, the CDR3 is TGCGCCAGCAGCCAAGAGTACGGGACTTATGGCTACACCTTC. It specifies CASSQEYGTYGYTF.

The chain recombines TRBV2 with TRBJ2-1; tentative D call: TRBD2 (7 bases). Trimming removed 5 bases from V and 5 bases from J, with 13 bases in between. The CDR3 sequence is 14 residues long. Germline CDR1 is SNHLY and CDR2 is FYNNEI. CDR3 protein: CASSWGGLDNEQFF. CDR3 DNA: TGTGCCAGCAGTTGGGGGGGCCTAGACAATGAGCAGTTCTTC.

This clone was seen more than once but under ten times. This CDR3 is CASSYRDSSYNEQFF. Written as DNA, the CDR3 is TGTGCCAGCAGCTACCGGGACAGCTCCTACAATGAGCAGTTCTTC. V usage is TRBV13 and J usage is TRBJ2-1, with TRBD1 matching 7 bases. Unmatched junction bases numbered 3, after V lost 4 bases and J lost 0 bases. This CDR3 has 15 residues. Germline V gene sequence: CDR1 PRHDT, CDR2 FYEKMQ (reference sequence).

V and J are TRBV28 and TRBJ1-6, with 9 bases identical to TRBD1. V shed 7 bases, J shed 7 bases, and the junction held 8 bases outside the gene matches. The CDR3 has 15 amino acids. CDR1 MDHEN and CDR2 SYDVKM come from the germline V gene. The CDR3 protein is CASKEGTGKNSPLHF. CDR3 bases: TGTGCCAGCAAGGAAGGGACAGGGAAAAATTCACCCCTCCACTTT.

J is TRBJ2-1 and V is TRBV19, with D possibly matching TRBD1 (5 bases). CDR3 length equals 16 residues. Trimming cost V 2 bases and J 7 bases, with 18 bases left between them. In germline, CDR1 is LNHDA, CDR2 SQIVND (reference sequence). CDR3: CASSISVGRVRNEQFF. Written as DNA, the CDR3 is TGTGCCAGTAGTATAAGTGTCGGCAGGGTGAGGAATGAGCAGTTCTTC.

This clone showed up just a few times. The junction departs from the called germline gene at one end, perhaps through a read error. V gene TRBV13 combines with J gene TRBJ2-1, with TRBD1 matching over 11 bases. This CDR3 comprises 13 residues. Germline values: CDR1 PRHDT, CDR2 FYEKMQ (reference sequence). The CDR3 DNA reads TGTGCCAGCAGCTTAGGCCGAGGGGACAGGGGGGTCTTC. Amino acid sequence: CASSLGRGDRGVF.

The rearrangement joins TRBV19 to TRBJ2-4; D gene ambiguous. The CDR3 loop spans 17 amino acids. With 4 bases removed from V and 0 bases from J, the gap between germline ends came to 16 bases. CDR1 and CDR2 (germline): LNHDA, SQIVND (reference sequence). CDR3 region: CASSTAARSLAKNIQYF. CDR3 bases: TGTGCCAGTAGTACCGCCGCCAGATCCCTAGCCAAAAACATTCAGTACTTC.

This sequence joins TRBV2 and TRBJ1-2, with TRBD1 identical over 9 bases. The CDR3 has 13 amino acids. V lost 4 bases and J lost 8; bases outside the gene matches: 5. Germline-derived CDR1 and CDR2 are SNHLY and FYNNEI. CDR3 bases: TGTGCCAGCAGTGGACAGGGGGTGGGGGGCTACACCTTC. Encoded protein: CASSGQGVGGYTF. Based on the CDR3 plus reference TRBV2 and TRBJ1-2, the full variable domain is EPEVTQTPSHQVTQMGQEVILRCVPISNHLYFYWYRQILGQKVEFLVSFYNNEISEKSEIFDDQFSVERPDGSNFTLKIRSTKLEDSAMYFCASSGQGVGGYTFGSGTRLTVV.

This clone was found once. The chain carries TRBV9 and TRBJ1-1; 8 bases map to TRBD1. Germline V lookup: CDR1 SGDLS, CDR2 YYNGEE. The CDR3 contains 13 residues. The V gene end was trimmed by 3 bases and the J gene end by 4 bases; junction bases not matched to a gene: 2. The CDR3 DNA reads TGTGCCAGCAGCGCCACAGGGGGCACTGAAGCTTTCTTT. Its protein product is CASSATGGTEAFF. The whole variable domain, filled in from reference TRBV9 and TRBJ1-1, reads DSGVTQTPKHLITATGQRVTLRCSPRSGDLSVYWYQQSLDQGLQFLIQYYNGEERAKGNILERFSAQQFPDLHSELNLSSLELGDSALYFCASSATGGTEAFFGQGTRLTVV.

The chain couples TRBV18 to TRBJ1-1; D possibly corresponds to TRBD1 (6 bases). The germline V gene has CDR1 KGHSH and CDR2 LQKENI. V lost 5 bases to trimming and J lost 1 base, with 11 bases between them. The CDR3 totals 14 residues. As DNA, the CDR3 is TGTGCCAGCTCATACAGGGAAGGGAACACTGAAGCTTTCTTT. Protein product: CASSYREGNTEAFF. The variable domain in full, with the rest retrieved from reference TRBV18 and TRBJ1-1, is NAGVMQNPRHLVRRRGQEARLRCSPMKGHSHVYWYRQLPEEGLKFMVYLQKENIIDESGMPKERFSAEFPKEGPSILRIQQVVRGDSAAYFCASSYREGNTEAFFGQGTRLTVV.

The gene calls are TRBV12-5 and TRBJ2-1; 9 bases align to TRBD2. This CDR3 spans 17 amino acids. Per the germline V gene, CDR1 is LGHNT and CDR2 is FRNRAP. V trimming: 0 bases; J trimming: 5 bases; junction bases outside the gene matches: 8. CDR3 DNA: TGTGCTAGTGGTTTGGTACGGGTAGCGGGGGCCGACAATGAGCAGTTCTTC. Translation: CASGLVRVAGADNEQFF.

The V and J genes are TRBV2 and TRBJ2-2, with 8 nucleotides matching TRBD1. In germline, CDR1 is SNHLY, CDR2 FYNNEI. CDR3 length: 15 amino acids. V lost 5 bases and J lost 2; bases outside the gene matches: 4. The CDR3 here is CASSSGQGNTGELFF. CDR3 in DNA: TGTGCCAGCAGTAGTGGACAGGGAAACACCGGGGAGCTGTTTTTT.

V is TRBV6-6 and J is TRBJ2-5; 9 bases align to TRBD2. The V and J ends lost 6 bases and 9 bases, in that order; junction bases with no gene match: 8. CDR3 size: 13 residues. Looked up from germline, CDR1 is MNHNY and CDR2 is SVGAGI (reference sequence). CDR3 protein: CASRSGGQGAQYF. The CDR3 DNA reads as TGTGCCAGCAGGAGCGGGGGGCAGGGGGCCCAGTACTTC.